Listed here are 6 T cell receptor beta chains from one sample, sequenced in a study of cytomegalovirus exposure and HLA in healthy donors (dated by TCRdb to 2016 to 2017). The library was made by the immunoSEQ multiplex PCR assay. For the multiplex PCR, a mixture combining 60 forward primers for TCR Vbeta segments and 13 reverse primers for TCR Jbeta segments was used. The immuneACCESS repertoire file appears here via TCRdb, limited to in-frame rearrangements. These files lack a portion of the clones; in checked studies, under half of the deficit traces to unresolved V genes, and the cause of the others is not known. For this sample there are about 110,000 clones; around 87% appear just once. The biggest ten clones account for around 1.9% of the sample. The specimen sequenced was PBMCs. The receptors were gathered from a man aged 40-55 years in good health and CMV-seronegative.

The rearrangement uses TRBV30 and TRBJ1-1; TRBD1 is a possible D gene (5 bases). The germline CDR1 and CDR2 sequences are GTSNPN and SVGIG (reference sequence). Trimming cost V 4 bases and J 3 bases, with 12 bases left between them. CDR3 length: 13 residues. The chain's CDR3 is CAWNPGSYTEAFF. The DNA of the CDR3 is TGTGCCTGGAACCCAGGGTCGTACACTGAAGCTTTCTTT.

The J gene is TRBJ1-1, the V gene TRBV19; D call uncertain. From germline, CDR1 is LNHDA and CDR2 SQIVND (reference sequence). The CDR3 is 15 residues long. V was pared by 5 bases and J by 1 base, with 14 bases between. CDR3 protein: CASSSKPRANTEAFF. The CDR3 DNA reads as TGTGCCAGTAGTTCCAAGCCGAGGGCGAACACTGAAGCTTTCTTT.

The rearrangement joins TRBV6-5 to TRBJ2-7; 9 bases line up with TRBD1. Germline V CDR1 and CDR2: MNHEY, SVGAGI. The CDR3 is 16 residues long. Trimming took 3 bases from V and 0 from J; bases not matched to a gene: 6. CDR3 DNA sequence: TGTGCCAGCAGTTATTTTCGACAGGGGGGCTCCTACGAGCAGTACTTC. Amino acids: CASSYFRQGGSYEQYF.

The CDR3 nucleotides are TGTGCCAGCAGCTTTAGTATTCGGAGGGAGGACGAGCAGTACTTC. Translation gives CASSFSIRREDEQYF. The chain is built from TRBV5-4 and TRBJ2-7, with a tentative D call TRBD2 (6 bases). This CDR3 is 15 amino acids long. Germline loops: CDR1 SGHNT, CDR2 YYREEE (reference sequence). V was shortened by 2 bases and J by 5 bases, with 17 bases between the two germline ends.

V usage is TRBV5-1 and J usage is TRBJ1-6; D gene uncertain. The CDR3 runs to 18 residues. The V end was cut by 3 bases, the J end by 4 bases, with 20 bases between. The germline V gene encodes CDR1 SGHRS and CDR2 YFSETQ. CDR3 amino acids: CASSSNPRQRDYNSPLHF. The CDR3 DNA follows: TGCGCCAGCAGCTCCAATCCGAGGCAGAGGGATTATAATTCACCCCTCCACTTT. Drawing the rest from reference TRBV5-1 and TRBJ1-6, the complete variable domain is KAGVTQTPRYLIKTRGQQVTLSCSPISGHRSVSWYQQTPGQGLQFLFEYFSETQRNKGNFPGRFSGRQFSNSRSEMNVSTLELGDSALYLCASSSNPRQRDYNSPLHFGNGTRLTVT.

The CDR3 bases are TGTGCCAGCAGCTTGACGGGGGGCCTATTATCCGGGGAGCTGTTTTTT. It codes for CASSLTGGLLSGELFF. This sequence joins TRBV7-9 and TRBJ2-2; D might be TRBD2 (7 bases). In germline, CDR1 is SEHNR, CDR2 FQNEAQ (reference sequence). Trimming took off 3 bases at V and 6 bases at J, with 17 bases between the two ends. The CDR3 has 16 amino acids.